These 22 T cell receptor beta chains were all obtained from the same sample, sequenced in a study of early T cells in non-severe SARS-CoV-2 infection. TCRdb ran MiXCR on the 5' RACE reads and lists one entry per CDR3 protein. The sample has some 88,000 distinct CDR3 sequences, approximately 15% seen once. Sequencing was performed on whole blood, taken at baseline. Source of these receptors: an adult who was a healthcare worker with PCR-confirmed SARS-CoV-2 infection or an uninfected control (not recorded which).

This chain links TRBV29-1 with TRBJ1-1; tentative D call: TRBD1 (6 bases). CDR1 SQVTM and CDR2 ANQGSEA come from the germline V gene. V was trimmed by 3 bases and J by 5 bases, leaving 16 bases between them. This CDR3 is 14 amino acids long. CDR3 bases: TGCAGCGTTGACCCACAGGGAGGAGTGACTGAAGCTTTCTTT. It encodes CSVDPQGGVTEAFF.

The CDR3: CASSFRRESSEQYF. The CDR3 DNA is TGTGCCAGCAGTTTTAGGAGGGAGAGCTCAGAGCAGTACTTC. The rearrangement uses TRBV28 and TRBJ2-7, with D perhaps matching TRBD2 (6 bases). V lost 3 bases and J lost 7, with 16 bases in between. Germline loops: CDR1 MDHEN, CDR2 SYDVKM. This CDR3 comprises 14 residues.

The sample holds a few counts of this clonotype. This rearrangement joins TRBV15 to TRBJ1-6, with 7 nucleotides matching TRBD1. CDR1 is LNHNV, CDR2 YYDKDF, per germline (reference sequence). This CDR3 has 16 residues. J gave up 7 bases and V 1 base, and 7 bases lay outside the gene matches. The CDR3 spells CATSRGQGVRNSPLHF. DNA for the CDR3: TGTGCCACCAGCAGAGGACAGGGAGTCAGAAATTCACCCCTCCACTTT.

In its sample, this clonotype was seen a few times. The genes are TRBV19 and TRBJ2-2; maybe TRBD2 (6 bases). The V gene's germline CDR1 is LNHDA and CDR2 SQIVND (reference sequence). Between the trimmed V and J ends, which lost 6 bases and 4 bases, there was a span of 12 bases. The CDR3 covers 14 residues. CDR3 DNA: TGTGCCAGTAGATCGGCGGGATCCACCGGGGAGCTGTTTTTT. Translation: CASRSAGSTGELFF.

The gene calls are TRBV6-6 and TRBJ2-2, with D possibly being TRBD2 (6 bases). The CDR3 contains 15 residues. The V and J ends lost 6 bases and 0 bases respectively, with 11 bases between them. Germline V gene sequence: CDR1 MNHNY, CDR2 SVGAGI (reference sequence). CDR3 in DNA: TGTGCCAGCAGCTTGACTAGAGCGAACACCGGGGAGCTGTTTTTT. It translates to CASSLTRANTGELFF.

This chain links TRBV28 with TRBJ2-3; D could derive from TRBD1 or TRBD2 (5 bases each). This CDR3 has 14 amino acids. The V gene's germline CDR1 is MDHEN and CDR2 SYDVKM. V lost 3 bases to trimming and J lost 0 bases, with 7 bases between them. CDR3 sequence: CASSFRDSTDTQYF. The CDR3 DNA is TGTGCCAGCAGTTTCCGGGACAGCACAGATACGCAGTATTTT. Based on the CDR3 plus reference TRBV28 and TRBJ2-3, the full variable domain is DVKVTQSSRYLVKRTGEKVFLECVQDMDHENMFWYRQDPGLGLRLIYFSYDVKMKEKGDIPEGYSVSREKKERFSLILESASTNQTSMYLCASSFRDSTDTQYFGPGTRLTVL.

This clonotype was found a few times. The J gene is TRBJ2-3, the V gene TRBV9; 9 bases agree with TRBD2. Trimming at V came to 1 base and at J to 7 bases, leaving 10 bases not matched to a gene. The CDR3 has 16 amino acids. Germline CDR1 reads SGDLS; CDR2 reads YYNGEE. CDR3 residues: CASSVRGGRAPNTQYF. The CDR3 nucleotides are TGTGCCAGCAGCGTACGCGGCGGGAGGGCCCCGAATACGCAGTATTTT.

The chain joins TRBV28 to TRBJ2-3, with 7 positions matching TRBD2. CDR3 size: 11 residues. Trimming cost V 3 bases and J 13 bases; bases outside gene matches: 4. Germline CDR1 reads MDHEN; CDR2 reads SYDVKM. The DNA for the CDR3 is TGTGCCAGCAGTTTGGGGGGGGTGGAGTATTTT. Protein product: CASSLGGVEYF.

In this sample, this clonotype turned up a few times. This sequence joins TRBV19 and TRBJ2-6; no definite D call. There are 14 residues in the CDR3. Germline V CDR1 and CDR2: LNHDA, SQIVND (reference sequence). V shed 5 bases and J shed 4 bases, with 9 bases lying between them. The CDR3 DNA is TGTGCCAGTAGTTTCGTGGTAGGGGCCAACGTCCTGACTTTC. Amino acids: CASSFVVGANVLTF.

This clonotype was found a few times. The chain has TRBV29-1 and TRBJ2-1; D remains unclear. Germline values: CDR1 SQVTM, CDR2 ANQGSEA. V dropped 5 bases and J dropped 5 bases, with 13 bases sitting between them. This CDR3 comprises 13 residues. The CDR3 loop is CSVWFPGHNEQFF. In nucleotides, the CDR3 is TGCAGCGTTTGGTTCCCGGGCCACAATGAGCAGTTCTTC.

A few counts support this clonotype. The V and J genes are TRBV3-1 and TRBJ2-7; D uncertain. The CDR3 sequence is 16 residues long. CDR1 is LGHDT and CDR2 is YNNKEL in the germline V gene (reference sequence). Trimming cost V 0 bases and J 6 bases, with 18 bases left between them. This chain's CDR3 is CASSQEGSLRLREQYF. CDR3 sequence (DNA): TGTGCCAGCAGCCAAGAAGGTAGTTTAAGATTGCGCGAGCAGTACTTC.

This clonotype has at least ten counts. The rearrangement links TRBV5-1 to TRBJ2-1; 11 nucleotides match TRBD2. J was trimmed by 2 bases and V by 4 bases; bases with no gene match: 2. The CDR3 totals 15 residues. Germline CDR1 SGHRS, CDR2 YFSETQ. The CDR3 DNA reads as TGCGCCAGCAGCATTAGCGGGAGGGCCTACAATGAGCAGTTCTTC. Translating gives CASSISGRAYNEQFF.

V usage is TRBV5-1 and J usage is TRBJ1-1, with D possibly matching TRBD1 (6 bases). Germline values: CDR1 SGHRS, CDR2 YFSETQ. This CDR3 comprises 15 residues. The V and J ends lost 4 bases and 1 base respectively, with 14 bases between them. Written as DNA, the CDR3 is TGCGCCAGCAGCCGCGACCGACAGGAGAACACTGAAGCTTTCTTT. Translating gives CASSRDRQENTEAFF.

The rearrangement uses TRBV21-1 and TRBJ2-7; TRBD1 is taken as the D call from the table, unchecked against the DNA. TRBV21-1 corresponds to a pseudogene. The CDR3 has 13 residues. The CDR3 region has the DNA TGTGCCAGCAGCGACAGGGGTTCCTACGAGCAGTACTTC. Protein sequence: CASSDRGSYEQYF.

The V call is TRBV10-3, the J call TRBJ1-1; D perhaps matches TRBD1 (6 bases). CDR3 length equals 17 residues. Germline loops: CDR1 ENHRY, CDR2 SYGVKD. V lost 2 bases, J lost 8 bases, and 24 bases lay in between. The CDR3 DNA is TGTGCCATCAGTGAGGGCGGATTAAGGACAGACCTCTCCGAAGCTTTCTTT. As protein: CAISEGGLRTDLSEAFF.

The chain combines TRBV5-6 with TRBJ2-3; D is unresolved. There are 12 residues in the CDR3. CDR1 and CDR2 from the germline V gene are SGHDT and YYEEEE. V dropped 1 base and J dropped 5 bases, with 5 bases sitting between them. The CDR3: CASSLLIDTQYF. DNA of the CDR3: TGTGCCAGCAGCTTGCTTATAGATACGCAGTATTTT.

This clonotype has a handful of counts. The chain uses TRBV28 and TRBJ1-2; D remains unclear. V gave up 2 bases and J gave up 6 bases, with 13 bases separating them. The CDR3 loop spans 14 amino acids. Looked up from germline, CDR1 is MDHEN and CDR2 is SYDVKM. In DNA form, the CDR3 reads TGTGCCAGCAGTTTAGGGCGGGGAAGAAATGGCTACACCTTC. Translating it yields CASSLGRGRNGYTF.

In this sample, this clonotype turned up many times. The chain joins TRBV12-3 or TRBV12-4 to TRBJ2-1, with D unresolved. The CDR3 extends over 14 amino acids. V lost 1 base and J 1 base, leaving 5 bases between the germline ends. CDR3 DNA sequence: TGTGCCAGCAGTTTAGAGGAATCCTACAATGAGCAGTTCTTC. Its protein product is CASSLEESYNEQFF.

The V and J genes are TRBV7-9 and TRBJ2-1, with D possibly matching TRBD1 (6 bases). V was cut by 5 bases and J by 7 bases, with 15 bases left in between. Germline CDR1 SEHNR, CDR2 FQNEAQ (reference sequence). The CDR3 contains 14 residues. The CDR3 DNA reads as TGTGCCAGCAGCCCAACCGGACAGCTGAATGAGCAGTTCTTC. Translated, it gives CASSPTGQLNEQFF.

This clonotype turned up a few times. V gene TRBV6-5 combines with J gene TRBJ2-2; no firm D call. Germline lookup yields CDR1 MNHEY and CDR2 SVGAGI. The CDR3 has 17 residues. The V end was cut by 0 bases, the J end by 1 base, with 12 bases between. The DNA for the CDR3 is TGTGCCAGCAGTTACTCGTCTAGGAGTGAGAACACCGGGGAGCTGTTTTTT. This codes for CASSYSSRSENTGELFF.

This chain connects TRBV9 to TRBJ2-3, with a weak D call TRBD2 (5 bases). Germline V gene lookup returns CDR1 SGDLS and CDR2 YYNGEE. V was trimmed by 3 bases and J by 2 bases, leaving 13 bases between them. CDR3 length equals 15 residues. Written as DNA, the CDR3 is TGTGCCAGCAGCGACGTGGGAGACCTCACAGATACGCAGTATTTT. It yields the protein CASSDVGDLTDTQYF.

This clonotype was recorded at least ten times. The genes are TRBV2 and TRBJ2-3; D is perhaps TRBD2 (6 bases). The germline V and J ends were trimmed by 8 bases and 2 bases, with 11 bases remaining between them. This CDR3 has 13 amino acids. The germline V gene has CDR1 SNHLY and CDR2 FYNNEI. CDR3 region: CASSGESTDTQYF. DNA for the CDR3: TGTGCCAGCTCGGGAGAGTCCACAGATACGCAGTATTTT.